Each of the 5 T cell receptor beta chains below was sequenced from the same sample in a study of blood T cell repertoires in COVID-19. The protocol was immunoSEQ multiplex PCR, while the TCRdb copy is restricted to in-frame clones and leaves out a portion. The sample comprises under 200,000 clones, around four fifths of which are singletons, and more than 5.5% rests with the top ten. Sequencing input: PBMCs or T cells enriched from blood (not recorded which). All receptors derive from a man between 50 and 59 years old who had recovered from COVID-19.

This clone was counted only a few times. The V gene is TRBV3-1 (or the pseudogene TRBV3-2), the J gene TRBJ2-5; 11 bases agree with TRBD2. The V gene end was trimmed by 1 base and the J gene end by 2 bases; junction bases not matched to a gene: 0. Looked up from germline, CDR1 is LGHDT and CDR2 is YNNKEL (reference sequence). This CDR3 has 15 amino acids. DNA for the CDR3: TGTGCCAGCAGCCAAGGGACTAGCGGGCAAGAGACCCAGTACTTC. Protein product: CASSQGTSGQETQYF.

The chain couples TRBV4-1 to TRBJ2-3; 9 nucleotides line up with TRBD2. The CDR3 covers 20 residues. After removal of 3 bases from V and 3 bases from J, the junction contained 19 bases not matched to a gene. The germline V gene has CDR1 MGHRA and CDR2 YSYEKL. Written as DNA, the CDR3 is TGCGCCAGCAGCCACCAGAGTGGGAGACTAGCGGAGAAGAGAACAGATACGCAGTATTTT. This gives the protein CASSHQSGRLAEKRTDTQYF.

This CDR3 reads CASSQGGLASYNEQFF. The CDR3 DNA sequence: TGTGCCAGCAGCCAAGGGGGACTAGCGAGCTACAATGAGCAGTTCTTC. The gene calls are TRBV4-2 and TRBJ2-1; TRBD2 matches 10 bases. The CDR3 length is 16 residues. Germline V gives CDR1 LGHNA, CDR2 YNFKEQ. V lost 1 base and J lost 3; bases outside the gene matches: 3.

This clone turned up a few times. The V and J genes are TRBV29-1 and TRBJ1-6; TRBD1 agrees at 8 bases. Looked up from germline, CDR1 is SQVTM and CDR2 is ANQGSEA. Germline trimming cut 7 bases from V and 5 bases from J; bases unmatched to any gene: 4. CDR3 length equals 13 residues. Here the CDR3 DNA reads TGCAGCGCTGGGACAGGCGATAATTCACCCCTCCACTTT. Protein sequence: CSAGTGDNSPLHF.

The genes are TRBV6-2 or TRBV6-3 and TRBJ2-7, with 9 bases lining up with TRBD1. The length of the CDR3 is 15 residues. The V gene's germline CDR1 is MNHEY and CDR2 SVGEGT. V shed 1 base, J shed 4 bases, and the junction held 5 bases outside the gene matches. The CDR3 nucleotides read TGTGCCAGCAGTTACTGGGGACAGGGTAGATACGAGCAGTACTTC. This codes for CASSYWGQGRYEQYF.